One T cell receptor (beta chain) is described in this entry. Antigen unknown. This record comes from a study of cytomegalovirus exposure and HLA in healthy donors. General study findings and limits: Researchers counted around 170 TCR beta chains as cytomegalovirus-associated. In vitro testing confirmed three CMV-associated chains as specific for CMV antigens. Rare TCR sequences dominated, though some public TCRs recurred in many donors.

Sequencing was performed with immunoSEQ multiplex PCR; in TCRdb, only in-frame clones are kept and a portion is missing. The table shows about 360,000 clones, with roughly 85% occurring only once. This sequence was found in a woman under 30 in good health and CMV-seronegative. The sample taken for sequencing was PBMCs.

In nucleotides, the CDR3 is TGCGCCAGCAGCTTCTATGACAGTCCCTACGAGCAGTACTTC. The encoded protein is CASSFYDSPYEQYF. V gene TRBV5-1 combines with J gene TRBJ2-7; the D gene is possibly TRBD1 (5 bases). V dropped 2 bases and J dropped 2 bases, with 11 bases sitting between them. Looked up from germline, CDR1 is SGHRS and CDR2 is YFSETQ. There are 14 residues in the CDR3. The complete variable domain, with remaining parts taken from reference TRBV5-1 and TRBJ2-7, reads KAGVTQTPRYLIKTRGQQVTLSCSPISGHRSVSWYQQTPGQGLQFLFEYFSETQRNKGNFPGRFSGRQFSNSRSEMNVSTLELGDSALYLCASSFYDSPYEQYFGPGTRLTVT.